One sample yielded the 15 T cell receptor beta chains listed below, sequenced in a study of cytomegalovirus exposure and HLA in healthy donors. Primers included in the PCR were 60 Vbeta and 13 Jbeta primers. Sequencing used immunoSEQ multiplex PCR; TCRdb keeps in-frame clones, though not all of them. The data contain roughly 180,000 clones, more than 65% of them singletons. What was sequenced was PBMCs. Source of these receptors: a young man in good health and CMV-seronegative.

This clone was observed a few times. The rearrangement joins TRBV19 to TRBJ1-2; D might be TRBD1 (5 bases). The germline V gene encodes CDR1 LNHDA and CDR2 SQIVND (reference sequence). The CDR3 extends over 15 amino acids. The germline V and J ends were trimmed by 6 bases and 4 bases, with 18 bases remaining between them. CDR3 residues: CASSPGNGPVYGYTF. CDR3 sequence (DNA): TGTGCCAGTAGCCCAGGGAACGGTCCCGTCTATGGCTACACCTTC.

The gene calls are TRBV19 and TRBJ1-5; possibly TRBD1 for D (6 bases). CDR3 size: 14 residues. Germline V gives CDR1 LNHDA, CDR2 SQIVND (reference sequence). V gave up 5 bases and J gave up 5 bases, with 13 bases separating them. CDR3 nucleotides: TGTGCCAGTAGTCTCGACAGGTTGGATCAGCCCCAGCATTTT. As protein: CASSLDRLDQPQHF.

The chain joins TRBV6-5 to TRBJ2-3; 8 nucleotides align to TRBD1. With V trimmed by 5 bases and J by 1 base, 5 bases remained unmatched. This CDR3 spans 15 amino acids. Germline V gene lookup returns CDR1 MNHEY and CDR2 SVGAGI. The CDR3 nucleotides are TGTGCCAGCAGTCCTCAGGGGGCGGGCACAGATACGCAGTATTTT. This codes for CASSPQGAGTDTQYF.

This sequence joins TRBV28 and TRBJ2-5; 10 bases line up with TRBD1. The CDR3 sequence is 16 residues long. V was clipped by 5 bases and J by 4 bases; unmatched bases: 10. Germline V gene lookup returns CDR1 MDHEN and CDR2 SYDVKM. The CDR3 loop is CASSIYGQGGGETQYF. CDR3 DNA: TGTGCCAGCAGTATTTATGGACAGGGGGGCGGAGAGACCCAGTACTTC.

This clone came up a few times. The rearrangement uses TRBV15 and TRBJ2-1, with a weak D call TRBD1 (5 bases). The CDR3 runs to 18 residues. From germline, CDR1 is LNHNV and CDR2 YYDKDF (reference sequence). Trimming stripped 0 bases from V and 1 base from J, with 16 bases between. The CDR3 protein is CATSRESYQGLSYNEQFF. CDR3 nucleotides: TGTGCCACCAGCAGAGAGTCGTATCAGGGTCTTTCCTACAATGAGCAGTTCTTC.

Notes on this clone: At one end the junction does not follow the germline gene, possibly because of a read error. The genes are TRBV7-9 and TRBJ2-7; D not certain. CDR3 length: 12 amino acids. Per germline, CDR1 SEHNR and CDR2 FQNEAQ (reference sequence). CDR3 region: CSSSLIGYEQYF. The DNA of the CDR3 is TGTTCCAGCAGCTTAATCGGGTACGAGCAGTACTTC.

The genes are TRBV19 and TRBJ1-1; maybe TRBD1 (6 bases). Germline assignment: CDR1 LNHDA and CDR2 SQIVND (reference sequence). V lost 4 bases and J lost 4, with 13 bases in between. The length of the CDR3 is 14 residues. The CDR3: CASSTQGMGTEAFF. CDR3 in DNA: TGTGCCAGTAGTACACAGGGAATGGGCACTGAAGCTTTCTTT.

In its sample, this clone was seen once. This chain uses TRBV28 with TRBJ2-1, with 7 bases identical to TRBD2. This CDR3 is built from 14 residues. V lost 8 bases and J lost 2; bases outside the gene matches: 6. Germline V CDR1 and CDR2: MDHEN, SYDVKM. The CDR3 DNA follows: TGTGCCAGCCTGGGGGGGGAGGCCTACAATGAGCAGTTCTTC. The encoded protein is CASLGGEAYNEQFF.

The rearrangement links TRBV5-5 to TRBJ2-7; D is uncertain. V dropped 0 bases and J dropped 1 base, with 8 bases sitting between them. The CDR3 has 14 amino acids. Germline-derived CDR1 and CDR2 are SGHKS and YYEKEE (reference sequence). This CDR3 reads CASSLATSSYEQYF. The CDR3, as DNA: TGTGCCAGCAGCTTGGCGACTTCTTCCTACGAGCAGTACTTC.

This clone was seen a few times. The chain employs TRBV6-1 and TRBJ2-3, with 9 bases matching TRBD2. Germline V gene sequence: CDR1 MNHNS, CDR2 SASEGT. The CDR3 consists of 14 residues. After removal of 2 bases from V and 4 bases from J, the junction contained 1 base not matched to a gene. DNA for the CDR3: TGTGCCAGCAGTGAACTAGCGGGGCCAGATACGCAGTATTTT. This gives the protein CASSELAGPDTQYF.

A single count supports this clone. The chain is built from TRBV6-5 and TRBJ2-7; a weak D match, TRBD1 (6 bases). This CDR3 region has 15 residues. Germline-derived CDR1 and CDR2 are MNHEY and SVGAGI. V was clipped by 7 bases and J by 4 bases, with 20 bases between them. CDR3 region: CASNRKRDTRYEQYF. The CDR3 DNA reads TGTGCCAGCAACCGAAAAAGGGACACGAGGTACGAGCAGTACTTC.

This chain links TRBV30 with TRBJ2-2; TRBD1 might be the D (5 bases). This CDR3 spans 15 amino acids. Germline CDR1 GTSNPN, CDR2 SVGIG (reference sequence). V shed 2 bases and J shed 0 bases, with 10 bases lying between them. The CDR3 DNA follows: TGTGCCTGGAGTATACAGGACGCGAACACCGGGGAGCTGTTTTTT. It yields the protein CAWSIQDANTGELFF.

The chain carries TRBV9 and TRBJ2-1, with 7 nucleotides matching TRBD2. Germline CDR1 reads SGDLS; CDR2 reads YYNGEE. After removal of 0 bases from V and 7 bases from J, the junction contained 10 bases not matched to a gene. CDR3 length: 16 residues. DNA of the CDR3: TGTGCCAGCAGCGTAGCTCCGGCGGGAGAGTGGAATGAGCAGTTCTTC. This encodes CASSVAPAGEWNEQFF.

The chain combines TRBV18 with TRBJ1-6; tentatively, D is TRBD1 (6 bases). The CDR3 spans 15 residues. CDR1 is KGHSH, CDR2 LQKENI, per germline. The germline V and J ends were trimmed by 3 bases and 5 bases, with 11 bases remaining between them. This CDR3 is CASSPRQADNSPLHF. In DNA, the CDR3 is TGTGCCAGCTCACCCAGACAGGCTGATAATTCACCCCTCCACTTT.

The chain uses TRBV5-6 and TRBJ1-2; D call uncertain. This CDR3 contains 13 residues. V dropped 4 bases and J dropped 0 bases, with 7 bases sitting between them. Germline V CDR1 and CDR2: SGHDT, YYEEEE. In DNA, the CDR3 is TGTGCCAGCAGCCGGGAGTCTAACTATGGCTACACCTTC. It codes for CASSRESNYGYTF.